The present T cell receptor (beta chain) was sequenced within a study of cytomegalovirus exposure and HLA in healthy donors. Notes on the study in general: Association of roughly 17,000 TCR beta sequences with HLA alleles was found at 0.05 false discovery rate in a later analysis.

CDR3 length: 14 residues. The V gene end was trimmed by 4 bases and the J gene end by 1 base; junction bases not matched to a gene: 2. Germline values: CDR1 LNHDA, CDR2 SQIVND (reference sequence). As regards this clone: The antigen is unknown.

The PCR used 60 Vbeta and 13 Jbeta primers. Generated by immunoSEQ multiplex PCR, the TCRdb table keeps only in-frame clones and is missing some. The sample contains some 130,000 clones, around 63% of which appear only once. Specimen: PBMCs. The rearrangement uses TRBV19 and TRBJ2-7; 9 bases align to TRBD2. The sequence derives from a human donor in good health. This CDR3 reads CASSKLAGSYEQYF. CDR3 nucleotide sequence: TGTGCCAGTAGTAAGCTAGCGGGATCCTACGAGCAGTACTTC.